This passage covers 30 T cell receptor beta chains from one sample sequenced in a study of CD8 T cells in ankylosing spondylitis. Which antigens these TCRs recognize remains unknown. TCRdb called the 5' RACE reads again in MiXCR, with one record for every CDR3 protein. The data show about 130,000 distinct CDR3 sequences, with 15% to 20% seen just once and around a third held by the top ten. The study, taken as a whole, reports: A TCR beta motif made of several highly homologous variants seemed typical of ankylosing spondylitis blood.

Sequences were obtained from blood, either unsorted or a sorted T cell fraction (not recorded which). Receptors originate from a male donor with ankylosing spondylitis.

The chain uses TRBV10-2 and TRBJ2-1, with unresolved D. Per the germline V gene, CDR1 is WSHSY and CDR2 is SAAADI. The CDR3 runs 15 residues. V lost 2 bases to trimming and J lost 0 bases, with 8 bases between them. DNA of the CDR3: TGCGCCAGCAGTGAGGGGATCGGCTCCTACAATGAGCAGTTCTTC. Protein product: CASSEGIGSYNEQFF.

Comment on this clonotype: Its ends do not fully match the called genes, so a read error is possible. The rearrangement uses TRBV20-1 and TRBJ2-7; 8 bases line up with TRBD1. CDR1 and CDR2 from the germline V gene are DFQATT and SNEGSKA (reference sequence). CDR3 size: 13 residues. CDR3 bases: TGCAGTGCCAGAGAGACAGGGGCTAAAGAGCAGTACTTC. Protein: CSARETGAKEQYF.

This sequence joins TRBV7-9 and TRBJ2-5, with 7 bases fitting TRBD1. J gave up 0 bases and V 1 base, and 2 bases lay outside the gene matches. Germline lookup yields CDR1 SEHNR and CDR2 FQNEAQ (reference sequence). This CDR3 has 15 residues. CDR3 sequence: CASSLGGQNQETQYF. The DNA of the CDR3 is TGTGCCAGCAGCTTAGGGGGACAGAACCAAGAGACCCAGTACTTC.

This clonotype came up a few times. This chain joins TRBV7-2 and TRBJ1-1, with unresolved D. The CDR3 is 14 residues long. Trimming removed 5 bases at V and 6 bases at J, with 16 bases between. Per the germline V gene, CDR1 is SGHTA and CDR2 is FQGNSA. CDR3 coding DNA: TGTGCCAGCAGCCGATCCAGCTGGGCTCCTGAAGCTTTCTTT. Encoded protein: CASSRSSWAPEAFF.

This clonotype was detected only a few times. The rearrangement links TRBV7-2 to TRBJ2-7; 7 bases align to TRBD1. Per the germline V gene, CDR1 is SGHTA and CDR2 is FQGNSA. This CDR3 is 15 amino acids long. The V segment lost 4 bases and the J segment 2 bases; nucleotides outside the gene matches: 8. The CDR3 DNA is TGTGCCAGCAGCTCACAGGGGCTAGCCACCTACGAGCAGTACTTC. Its translation: CASSSQGLATYEQYF. The full variable domain, in which reference TRBV7-2 and TRBJ2-7 provide the parts outside the CDR3, is GAGVSQSPSNKVTEKGKDVELRCDPISGHTALYWYRQSLGQGLEFLIYFQGNSAPDKSGLPSDRFSAERTGGSVSTLTIQRTQQEDSAVYLCASSSQGLATYEQYFGPGTRLTVT.

This clonotype has just a few counts. The chain carries TRBV3-1 and TRBJ2-7; TRBD1 matches 9 bases. V dropped 2 bases and J dropped 3; count of bases not matched to a gene: 5. CDR1 and CDR2 from the germline V gene are LGHDT and YNNKEL (reference sequence). There are 15 residues in the CDR3. The CDR3 spells CASSQNRGRVYEQYF. The CDR3 bases are TGTGCCAGCAGCCAAAACAGGGGGCGCGTCTACGAGCAGTACTTC.

The chain has TRBV7-6 and TRBJ1-2; D might be TRBD1 (6 bases). There are 13 residues in the CDR3. Germline assignment: CDR1 SGHVS and CDR2 FNYEAQ. Trimming stripped 8 bases from V and 5 bases from J, with 15 bases between. CDR3 DNA sequence: TGTGCCAGCGGGCCTGGGACACAATATGGCTACACCTTC. Its translation: CASGPGTQYGYTF.

The genes are TRBV6-5 and TRBJ1-2; 8 bases are shared with TRBD1. CDR3 size: 15 residues. After removal of 4 bases from V and 6 bases from J, the junction contained 10 bases not matched to a gene. CDR1 MNHEY and CDR2 SVGAGI come from the germline V gene. The CDR3 spells CASSSDRAHLDGYTF. As DNA, the CDR3 is TGTGCCAGCAGTTCGGACAGGGCCCACCTCGATGGCTACACCTTC.

This clonotype has a handful of counts. This chain connects TRBV28 to TRBJ2-1; possibly TRBD1 for D (6 bases). Germline CDR1 and CDR2: MDHEN and SYDVKM. The CDR3 length is 17 residues. Trimming shortened V by 6 bases and J by 0 bases, and 18 bases separated the two germline ends. The CDR3 sequence: CASRVGQFQSSYNEQFF. The CDR3 region has the DNA TGTGCCAGCAGGGTAGGACAGTTCCAAAGCTCCTACAATGAGCAGTTCTTC. Full variable domain (missing parts from reference TRBV28 and TRBJ2-1): DVKVTQSSRYLVKRTGEKVFLECVQDMDHENMFWYRQDPGLGLRLIYFSYDVKMKEKGDIPEGYSVSREKKERFSLILESASTNQTSMYLCASRVGQFQSSYNEQFFGPGTRLTVL.

The chain is built from TRBV7-6 and TRBJ2-1, with 16 bases identical to TRBD2. The CDR3 covers 16 residues. Germline CDR1 and CDR2: SGHVS and FNYEAQ. The V gene end was trimmed by 4 bases and the J gene end by 6 bases; junction bases not matched to a gene: 3. CDR3 nucleotides: TGTGCCAGCAGCTCCGGGACTAGCGGGAGGGCCAATGAGCAGTTCTTC. Translating gives CASSSGTSGRANEQFF.

J is TRBJ2-1 and V is TRBV3-1, with 7 bases matching TRBD1. The CDR3 consists of 15 residues. The trim removed 2 bases at V and 6 bases at J, leaving 7 bases unmatched. CDR1 and CDR2 (germline): LGHDT, YNNKEL (reference sequence). CDR3 residues: CASSQFGQAANEQFF. The CDR3 DNA reads as TGTGCCAGCAGCCAATTCGGACAGGCGGCCAATGAGCAGTTCTTC.

This clonotype was counted a few times. V gene TRBV28 combines with J gene TRBJ2-5; 8 bases line up with TRBD2. The germline V gene has CDR1 MDHEN and CDR2 SYDVKM. Trimming at V came to 7 bases and at J to 5 bases, leaving 12 bases not matched to a gene. CDR3 length: 15 amino acids. The CDR3 protein is CASKPGGLFRETQYF. The CDR3, as DNA: TGTGCCAGCAAACCGGGAGGGCTATTTCGGGAGACCCAGTACTTC. The whole variable domain, filled in from reference TRBV28 and TRBJ2-5, reads DVKVTQSSRYLVKRTGEKVFLECVQDMDHENMFWYRQDPGLGLRLIYFSYDVKMKEKGDIPEGYSVSREKKERFSLILESASTNQTSMYLCASKPGGLFRETQYFGPGTRLLVL.

The rearrangement uses TRBV16 and TRBJ2-2, with D possibly matching TRBD1 (5 bases). Trimming pared 2 bases from V and 6 bases from J, leaving 25 bases between. Germline V CDR1 and CDR2: KGHSY, FQNENV. The CDR3 sequence is 19 residues long. The CDR3 sequence: CASSQTGYSGHTMSGELFF. CDR3 nucleotide sequence: TGTGCCAGCAGCCAAACCGGTTATAGTGGACATACGATGTCCGGGGAGCTGTTTTTT.

The chain is built from TRBV9 and TRBJ2-1; the match to TRBD2 covers 10 bases. In germline, CDR1 is SGDLS, CDR2 YYNGEE. V lost 2 bases, J lost 3 bases, and 5 bases stayed unmatched. The CDR3 is 16 amino acids. The CDR3 loop is CASSVSGTSVYNEQFF. The DNA of the CDR3 is TGTGCCAGCAGCGTCTCCGGGACTAGCGTCTACAATGAGCAGTTCTTC. The full variable domain, with the rest looked up from reference TRBV9 and TRBJ2-1, is DSGVTQTPKHLITATGQRVTLRCSPRSGDLSVYWYQQSLDQGLQFLIQYYNGEERAKGNILERFSAQQFPDLHSELNLSSLELGDSALYFCASSVSGTSVYNEQFFGPGTRLTVL.

This clonotype was seen more than once but under ten times. The chain recombines TRBV24-1 with TRBJ2-1; the match to TRBD2 covers 8 bases. From germline, CDR1 is KGHDR and CDR2 SFDVKD. The CDR3 has 13 amino acids. Trimming took 5 bases from V and 9 from J; bases not matched to a gene: 5. CDR3 residues: CATSVREGGEQFF. The CDR3 DNA is TGTGCCACCAGTGTTCGGGAGGGTGGTGAGCAGTTCTTC.

In its sample, this clonotype was seen a few times. The chain recombines TRBV7-9 with TRBJ1-6, with 8 nucleotides matching TRBD1. CDR1 is SEHNR and CDR2 is FQNEAQ in the germline V gene (reference sequence). CDR3 length equals 16 residues. V was pared by 7 bases and J by 7 bases, with 12 bases of the junction left unmatched. The CDR3: CASTPTGASENSPLHF. The CDR3, as DNA: TGTGCCAGCACCCCGACAGGGGCGAGTGAAAATTCACCCCTCCACTTT.

The table lists this clonotype with a few counts. The rearrangement joins TRBV10-2 to TRBJ2-1; no clear D. Looked up from germline, CDR1 is WSHSY and CDR2 is SAAADI. The CDR3 length is 12 residues. V was trimmed by 2 bases and J by 10 bases, leaving 9 bases between them. The CDR3 bases are TGCGCCAGCAGTGAGCCAACTCTGGAGCAGTTCTTC. As protein: CASSEPTLEQFF.

V gene TRBV4-1 combines with J gene TRBJ2-2; tentatively, D is TRBD1 (6 bases). The germline CDR1 and CDR2 sequences are MGHRA and YSYEKL. V lost 1 base to trimming and J lost 5 bases, with 20 bases between them. The CDR3 is 18 residues long. In DNA, the CDR3 is TGCGCCAGCAGCCAAGCCCCAATAGGCAGGGGTGGGACCGGGGAGCTGTTTTTT. Its protein is CASSQAPIGRGGTGELFF.

This CDR3 reads CASSSTPSSAHEQYF. In nucleotides, the CDR3 is TGTGCCAGCAGTTCCACCCCGTCTAGCGCTCACGAGCAGTACTTC. This chain uses TRBV27 with TRBJ2-7; D might be TRBD2 (6 bases). The CDR3 totals 15 residues. Per the germline V gene, CDR1 is MNHEY and CDR2 is SMNVEV (reference sequence). V was pared by 4 bases and J by 5 bases, with 18 bases between.

This clonotype was seen only a few times. The chain has TRBV7-9 and TRBJ2-2; D is unresolved. This CDR3 is 13 amino acids long. Looked up from germline, CDR1 is SEHNR and CDR2 is FQNEAQ (reference sequence). V was pared by 5 bases and J by 0 bases, with 4 bases between. CDR3 region: CASSITNTGELFF. In nucleotides, the CDR3 is TGTGCCAGCAGCATTACGAACACCGGGGAGCTGTTTTTT.

J is TRBJ2-2 and V is TRBV7-9, with 10 bases that match TRBD1. The trim removed 2 bases at V and 0 bases at J, leaving 3 bases unmatched. The germline CDR1 and CDR2 sequences are SEHNR and FQNEAQ (reference sequence). This CDR3 comprises 17 residues. CDR3 sequence reads: CASSLHDRGPNTGELFF. CDR3 sequence (DNA): TGTGCCAGCAGCTTACACGACAGGGGGCCGAACACCGGGGAGCTGTTTTTT.

Only a few counts were recorded for this clonotype. V and J are TRBV6-5 and TRBJ2-2; 11 bases are shared with TRBD1. The junction had 9 bases not matched to a gene; V was cut back by 2 bases and J by 7 bases. CDR1 and CDR2 from the germline V gene are MNHEY and SVGAGI. The CDR3 contains 17 residues. As DNA, the CDR3 is TGTGCCAGCAGTTACCCCAGGACAGGGGGCTCGGGCGGGGAGCTGTTTTTT. This codes for CASSYPRTGGSGGELFF.

The chain has TRBV5-6 and TRBJ1-1; the D is unclear. The CDR3 is 15 residues long. The germline CDR1 and CDR2 sequences are SGHDT and YYEEEE. Trimming took off 0 bases at V and 0 bases at J, with 9 bases between the two ends. CDR3 nucleotide sequence: TGTGCCAGCAGCTTGGGGGCTGCGATGAACACTGAAGCTTTCTTT. Protein product: CASSLGAAMNTEAFF.

The chain employs TRBV5-6 and TRBJ2-5; D uncertain. The CDR3 sequence is 18 residues long. Trimming pared 7 bases from V and 0 bases from J, leaving 25 bases between. Germline CDR1 reads SGHDT; CDR2 reads YYEEEE. Here the CDR3 DNA reads TGTGCCAGCGCCCTCGGAGTCCGCCGCGTAACCTACCAAGAGACCCAGTACTTC. This codes for CASALGVRRVTYQETQYF.

The rearrangement joins TRBV3-1 to TRBJ2-3, with D tentatively TRBD2 (5 bases). V lost 4 bases and J 6 bases, leaving 17 bases between the germline ends. This CDR3 has 15 amino acids. From germline, CDR1 is LGHDT and CDR2 YNNKEL (reference sequence). The CDR3 DNA reads as TGTGCCAGCAGCCCCGAAGGTCGAGGGCTTGATACGCAGTATTTT. This translates into CASSPEGRGLDTQYF.

V is TRBV9 and J is TRBJ1-1; perhaps TRBD1 as D (6 bases). The V end lost 2 bases, the J end lost 1 base, and 15 bases lay between the germline ends. Germline V gene sequence: CDR1 SGDLS, CDR2 YYNGEE. This CDR3 is built from 16 residues. In nucleotides, the CDR3 is TGTGCCAGCAGCGTGGGCCGGGGGGCCTCGAACACTGAAGCTTTCTTT. Its protein product is CASSVGRGASNTEAFF.

V gene TRBV5-1 combines with J gene TRBJ2-1; 14 bases are shared with TRBD2. J gave up 6 bases and V 4 bases, and 3 bases lay outside the gene matches. This CDR3 comprises 15 residues. Per the germline V gene, CDR1 is SGHRS and CDR2 is YFSETQ. CDR3 coding DNA: TGCGCCAGCAGCGGAGGACTAGCGGGAGGCAATGAGCAGTTCTTC. It is translated as CASSGGLAGGNEQFF.

This clonotype was picked up many times. The chain carries TRBV27 and TRBJ2-7, with D perhaps matching TRBD1 (5 bases). This CDR3 comprises 13 residues. Germline V gene lookup returns CDR1 MNHEY and CDR2 SMNVEV (reference sequence). Between the trimmed V and J ends, which lost 3 bases and 2 bases, there was a span of 8 bases. CDR3 bases: TGTGCCAGCAGTTTCGGCAGGGCCTACGAGCAGTACTTC. Translated, it gives CASSFGRAYEQYF.

This clonotype was seen only a few times. The chain carries TRBV9 and TRBJ1-1; D is perhaps TRBD1 (6 bases). CDR3 length equals 13 residues. CDR1 SGDLS and CDR2 YYNGEE come from the germline V gene. The V and J ends lost 5 bases and 4 bases respectively, with 12 bases between them. In nucleotides, the CDR3 is TGTGCCAGCAGTGGAACAGGGTCCACTGAAGCTTTCTTT. Its protein is CASSGTGSTEAFF.

This rearrangement joins TRBV12-3 or TRBV12-4 to TRBJ1-3; no firm D call. The CDR3 spans 10 residues. Trimming removed 4 bases at V and 11 bases at J, with 6 bases between. The CDR3 region is CASSSGSIYF. CDR3 in DNA: TGTGCCAGCAGTTCTGGTTCCATATATTTT.